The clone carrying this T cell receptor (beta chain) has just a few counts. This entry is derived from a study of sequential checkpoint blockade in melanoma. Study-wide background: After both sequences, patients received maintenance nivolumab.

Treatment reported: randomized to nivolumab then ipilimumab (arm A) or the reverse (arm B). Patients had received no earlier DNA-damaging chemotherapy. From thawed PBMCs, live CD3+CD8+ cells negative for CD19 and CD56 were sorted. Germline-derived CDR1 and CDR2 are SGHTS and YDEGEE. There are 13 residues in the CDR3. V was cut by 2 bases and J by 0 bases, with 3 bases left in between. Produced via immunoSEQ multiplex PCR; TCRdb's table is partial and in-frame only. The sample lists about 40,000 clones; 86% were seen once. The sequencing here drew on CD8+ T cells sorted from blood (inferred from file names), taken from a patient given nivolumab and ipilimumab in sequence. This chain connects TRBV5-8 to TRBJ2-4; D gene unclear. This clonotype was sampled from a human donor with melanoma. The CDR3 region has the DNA TGTGCCAGCAGCTTACTAGCCAAAAACATTCAGTACTTC. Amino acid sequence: CASSLLAKNIQYF.